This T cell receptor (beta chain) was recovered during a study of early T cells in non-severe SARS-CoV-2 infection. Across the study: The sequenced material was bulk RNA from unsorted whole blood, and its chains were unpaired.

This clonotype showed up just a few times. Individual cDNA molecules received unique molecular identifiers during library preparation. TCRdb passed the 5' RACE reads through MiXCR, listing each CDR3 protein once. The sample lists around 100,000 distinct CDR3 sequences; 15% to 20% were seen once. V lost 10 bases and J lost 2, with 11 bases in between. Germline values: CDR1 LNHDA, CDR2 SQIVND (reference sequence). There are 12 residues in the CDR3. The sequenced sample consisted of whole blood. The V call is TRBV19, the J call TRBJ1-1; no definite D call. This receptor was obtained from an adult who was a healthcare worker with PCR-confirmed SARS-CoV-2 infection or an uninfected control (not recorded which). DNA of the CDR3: TGTGCCACCGGTTGGGGAAACACTGAAGCTTTCTTT. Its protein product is CATGWGNTEAFF.